The 4 T cell receptor beta chains below were found in one sample sequenced in a study of technical replicates of blood from several donors (dated by TCRdb to the late 2010s). The library relied on the immunoSEQ multiplex PCR assay. TCRdb retrieved this table from immuneACCESS and kept in-frame rearrangements only. Not all clones are present; in checked studies, unresolved V genes account for under half, and no reason is known for the remainder. A total of some 85,000 clones appear in this sample, roughly 94% of them only once. Approximately 0.42% of the sample rests with the top ten. The sequenced material came from T cells isolated from PBMCs. The receptors derive from a human donor in good health.

Only one count was recorded for this clone. This chain uses TRBV6-1 with TRBJ2-7; 7 bases are shared with TRBD1. This CDR3 is built from 13 residues. The V segment lost 2 bases and the J segment 6 bases; nucleotides outside the gene matches: 4. Germline CDR1 MNHNS, CDR2 SASEGT. In nucleotides, the CDR3 is TGTGCCAGCAGTGAACCCTACAGGGGCGAGCAGTACTTC. Protein product: CASSEPYRGEQYF.

CDR3 nucleotides: TGTGCCAGCAGTGAAGCTACAGGGGGAGCTTACGAGCAGTACTTC. It translates to CASSEATGGAYEQYF. V is TRBV6-1 and J is TRBJ2-7; TRBD1 agrees at 8 bases. J was trimmed by 4 bases and V by 0 bases; bases with no gene match: 5. CDR1 and CDR2 from the germline V gene are MNHNS and SASEGT. The CDR3 runs 15 residues.

Only one count was recorded for this clone. The V and J genes are TRBV6-5 and TRBJ2-7; TRBD1 is a possible D gene (8 bases). CDR3 size: 14 residues. Germline V lookup: CDR1 MNHEY, CDR2 SVGAGI. The V end was cut by 5 bases, the J end by 4 bases, with 15 bases between. In nucleotides, the CDR3 is TGTGCCAGCAGTCCCGGGAGGACAGGGTACGAGCAGTACTTC. This sequence encodes CASSPGRTGYEQYF.

J is TRBJ2-1 and V is TRBV4-1; 10 bases match TRBD2. Trimming cost V 6 bases and J 0 bases; bases outside gene matches: 2. The germline gives CDR1 MGHRA, CDR2 YSYEKL. This CDR3 is built from 15 residues. The CDR3, as DNA: TGCGCCAGCAGGCTAGCGGGAGTCTCCTACAATGAGCAGTTCTTC. Amino acids: CASRLAGVSYNEQFF.